These 27 T cell receptor beta chains share one sample of origin, sequenced in a study of blood T cell repertoires in COVID-19. Assay used: immunoSEQ multiplex PCR; TCRdb lists only in-frame clones, some missing. The sample includes 180,000 or so clones, approximately 83% of them seen just once. Sequencing was performed on PBMCs or T cells enriched from blood (not recorded which). The receptor set was obtained from a woman aged 55 to 70 who had recovered from COVID-19.

This clone came up a few times. The chain combines TRBV14 with TRBJ1-6; 9 nucleotides line up with TRBD1. With V trimmed by 3 bases and J by 9 bases, 9 bases remained unmatched. The germline gives CDR1 SGHDN, CDR2 FVKESK. The CDR3 is made up of 16 amino acids. The CDR3 DNA reads TGTGCCAGCAGCCAGAAATACGGGACAGGGTTTTCACCCCTCCACTTT. Encoded protein: CASSQKYGTGFSPLHF.

The chain has TRBV7-9 and TRBJ1-1; no reliable D call. The V and J ends lost 1 base and 7 bases respectively, with 10 bases between them. CDR1 SEHNR and CDR2 FQNEAQ come from the germline V gene (reference sequence). This CDR3 comprises 13 residues. CDR3 region: CASSLEYRGEAFF. The CDR3 nucleotides are TGTGCCAGCAGCTTAGAGTACCGGGGTGAAGCTTTCTTT.

The chain has TRBV5-5 and TRBJ1-4; D is undetermined. From germline, CDR1 is SGHKS and CDR2 YYEKEE (reference sequence). CDR3 length: 14 amino acids. Trimming shortened V by 3 bases and J by 8 bases, and 14 bases separated the two germline ends. The CDR3 here is CASSWVGRLEKLFF. In DNA form, the CDR3 reads TGTGCCAGCAGCTGGGTAGGCAGGTTGGAAAAACTGTTTTTT. The whole variable domain, filled in from reference TRBV5-5 and TRBJ1-4, reads DAGVTQSPTHLIKTRGQQVTLRCSPISGHKSVSWYQQVLGQGPQFIFQYYEKEERGRGNFPDRFSARQFPNYSSELNVNALLLGDSALYLCASSWVGRLEKLFFGSGTQLSVL.

V is TRBV30 and J is TRBJ1-3; a possible D gene is TRBD1 (5 bases). The CDR3 has 15 residues. CDR1 GTSNPN and CDR2 SVGIG come from the germline V gene (reference sequence). The V end was cut by 0 bases, the J end by 4 bases, with 13 bases between. CDR3 sequence (DNA): TGTGCCTGGAGTGTAAGGGCAGGGTCGGGAAACACCATATATTTT. Translating it yields CAWSVRAGSGNTIYF.

This chain uses TRBV28 with TRBJ1-5; D is unclear. Between the trimmed V and J ends, which lost 2 bases and 0 bases, there was a span of 8 bases. CDR3 length equals 15 residues. CDR1 and CDR2 from the germline V gene are MDHEN and SYDVKM. This CDR3 is CASSLDTDSNQPQHF. In DNA form, the CDR3 reads TGTGCCAGCAGTTTAGACACCGATAGCAATCAGCCCCAGCATTTT.

V gene TRBV16 combines with J gene TRBJ1-2, with D possibly matching TRBD1 (5 bases). V lost 8 bases and J lost 6, with 22 bases in between. Germline assignment: CDR1 KGHSY and CDR2 FQNENV. This CDR3 spans 15 amino acids. The CDR3 protein is CASQILQASPHGYTF. In DNA, the CDR3 is TGTGCCAGCCAAATCCTACAGGCCAGCCCCCATGGCTACACCTTC.

This chain uses TRBV27 with TRBJ1-1; TRBD1 aligns across 7 bases. The CDR3 has 13 amino acids. Germline trimming cut 6 bases from V and 4 bases from J; bases unmatched to any gene: 5. The V gene's germline CDR1 is MNHEY and CDR2 SMNVEV (reference sequence). The CDR3 sequence: CASSSGGFTEAFF. The CDR3 DNA sequence: TGTGCCAGCAGCTCAGGGGGTTTCACTGAAGCTTTCTTT.

The rearrangement links TRBV9 to TRBJ2-3, with 8 bases lining up with TRBD2. This CDR3 is 14 amino acids long. J was trimmed by 3 bases and V by 3 bases; bases with no gene match: 3. Germline V gene lookup returns CDR1 SGDLS and CDR2 YYNGEE. For the CDR3, the DNA is TGTGCCAGCAGCGGAGCGGGAGTAACAGATACGCAGTATTTT. It encodes CASSGAGVTDTQYF.

The chain has TRBV7-2 and TRBJ2-7; TRBD2 agrees at 9 bases. This CDR3 is 15 amino acids long. From germline, CDR1 is SGHTA and CDR2 FQGNSA. The trim removed 4 bases at V and 2 bases at J, leaving 6 bases unmatched. The CDR3 here is CASSSLGTSPYEQYF. DNA for the CDR3: TGTGCCAGCAGCTCCCTAGGGACTAGCCCCTACGAGCAGTACTTC.

The V and J genes are TRBV18 and TRBJ1-1, with D possibly being TRBD1 (5 bases). The germline V and J ends were trimmed by 8 bases and 5 bases, with 9 bases remaining between them. The CDR3 spans 11 residues. CDR1 and CDR2 from the germline V gene are KGHSH and LQKENI. CDR3 bases: TGTGCCAGCGGACCAGGGACTGAAGCTTTCTTT. It codes for CASGPGTEAFF.

This clone was observed a single time. The rearrangement joins TRBV28 to TRBJ2-2; a weak D match, TRBD1 (6 bases). Germline assignment: CDR1 MDHEN and CDR2 SYDVKM. V was trimmed by 9 bases and J by 4 bases, leaving 9 bases between them. The CDR3 sequence is 12 residues long. This CDR3 is CASLGGTGELFF. CDR3 in DNA: TGTGCCAGTTTAGGGGGCACCGGGGAGCTGTTTTTT.

The rearrangement links TRBV5-4 to TRBJ2-1, with TRBD2 as a possible D gene (5 bases). The germline V and J ends were trimmed by 4 bases and 10 bases, with 15 bases remaining between them. CDR1 and CDR2 from the germline V gene are SGHNT and YYREEE (reference sequence). The length of the CDR3 is 13 residues. The CDR3 spells CASSVDLAGEQFF. DNA for the CDR3: TGTGCCAGCAGCGTCGACCTCGCGGGCGAGCAGTTCTTC.

Concerning this clone itself: Compared with germline, one end of the junction differs, possibly owing to a read error. V usage is TRBV6-5 and J usage is TRBJ1-5; 8 bases line up with TRBD1. The CDR3 totals 13 residues. Germline V gives CDR1 MNHEY, CDR2 SVGAGI. The CDR3: CASSPEKDRAFFF. CDR3 sequence (DNA): TGTGCCAGCAGTCCCGAAAAGGACAGGGCCTTTTTTTTT.

The rearrangement uses TRBV19 and TRBJ1-5, with D perhaps matching TRBD1 (6 bases). The CDR3 totals 15 residues. Trimming took 2 bases from V and 7 from J, leaving 15 bases between them. The germline gives CDR1 LNHDA, CDR2 SQIVND (reference sequence). The CDR3 here is CASSIQGLPPQPQHF. DNA for the CDR3: TGTGCCAGTAGTATACAGGGGCTACCGCCGCAGCCCCAGCATTTT.

On this clone: An end of the junction differs from the germline gene, which may be a read error. V usage is TRBV27 and J usage is TRBJ2-7; TRBD1 matches 7 bases. Germline CDR1 is MNHEY and CDR2 is SMNVEV (reference sequence). The CDR3 covers 13 residues. The CDR3 DNA sequence: TGTGCCAGCAGTTTGACCCACGGACAGGCGAGGAACTTC. Protein: CASSLTHGQARNF.

V gene TRBV5-6 combines with J gene TRBJ2-5; tentative D call: TRBD1 (6 bases). V gave up 1 base and J gave up 0 bases, with 7 bases separating them. Germline V gene sequence: CDR1 SGHDT, CDR2 YYEEEE. The CDR3 extends over 14 amino acids. The CDR3 DNA sequence: TGTGCCAGCAGCTTGACAGGGAACCAAGAGACCCAGTACTTC. This encodes CASSLTGNQETQYF.

Only one count was recorded for this clone. The chain recombines TRBV9 with TRBJ1-1; 9 bases line up with TRBD1. V shed 4 bases and J 4 bases; nucleotides not matched to a gene: 5. The CDR3 totals 14 residues. The germline V gene has CDR1 SGDLS and CDR2 YYNGEE. The CDR3: CASSLRDRATEAFF. CDR3 DNA: TGTGCCAGCAGCCTCAGGGACAGGGCCACTGAAGCTTTCTTT.

The V gene is TRBV28, the J gene TRBJ2-7, with D maybe TRBD1 (7 bases). The CDR3 has 13 residues. The germline V gene encodes CDR1 MDHEN and CDR2 SYDVKM. The V and J ends lost 10 bases and 2 bases respectively, with 15 bases between them. The CDR3 DNA sequence: TGTGCCACCGGAGGGGGCCTCACCTACGAGCAGTACTTC. It is translated as CATGGGLTYEQYF.

The chain employs TRBV28 and TRBJ2-5; the D is unclear. The CDR3 consists of 11 residues. Per germline, CDR1 MDHEN and CDR2 SYDVKM. Trimming took off 3 bases at V and 5 bases at J, with 4 bases between the two ends. CDR3 nucleotides: TGTGCCAGCAGTTTTATGGAGACCCAGTACTTC. Residues: CASSFMETQYF.

This sequence joins TRBV3-1 (or the pseudogene TRBV3-2) and TRBJ1-2; D not certain. The CDR3 totals 13 residues. The germline CDR1 and CDR2 sequences are LGHDT and YNNKEL (reference sequence). V lost 1 base to trimming and J lost 3 bases, with 6 bases between them. Written as DNA, the CDR3 is TGTGCCAGCAGCCAAGGCGGGTACTATGGCTACACCTTC. Its translation is CASSQGGYYGYTF.

The rearrangement links TRBV16 to TRBJ1-1; 10 nucleotides agree with TRBD1. The CDR3 runs 15 residues. V shed 3 bases, J shed 4 bases, and the junction held 5 bases outside the gene matches. CDR1 is KGHSY, CDR2 FQNENV, per germline. This CDR3 is CASSHRQGAGTEAFF. The CDR3 bases are TGTGCCAGCAGCCATAGACAGGGGGCTGGCACTGAAGCTTTCTTT.

This clone was seen a handful of times. The V gene is TRBV9, the J gene TRBJ2-1; TRBD2 agrees at 9 bases. Looked up from germline, CDR1 is SGDLS and CDR2 is YYNGEE. CDR3 length: 16 residues. Trimming at V came to 0 bases and at J to 4 bases, leaving 5 bases not matched to a gene. This chain's CDR3 is CASSVESAGGYNEQFF. CDR3 nucleotides: TGTGCCAGCAGCGTAGAATCGGCGGGAGGGTACAATGAGCAGTTCTTC.

This clone was observed a single time. One junction end does not reproduce the germline sequence, and a read error may be involved. The chain recombines TRBV12-3 or TRBV12-4 with TRBJ2-7; D remains ambiguous. This CDR3 region has 11 residues. The CDR3 DNA is TGTGCCAGCAGAAACAGCTACGGGCAGTACTTC. Residues: CASRNSYGQYF.

The genes are TRBV5-4 and TRBJ2-1; perhaps TRBD2 as D (6 bases). CDR1 and CDR2 (germline): SGHNT, YYREEE (reference sequence). Trimming left V 2 bases short and J 0 bases short, with 15 bases between. The CDR3 spans 17 residues. The CDR3 sequence is CASSFWAVGSSYNEQFF. In nucleotides, the CDR3 is TGTGCCAGCAGCTTTTGGGCAGTCGGGAGCTCCTACAATGAGCAGTTCTTC. The full variable domain, in which reference TRBV5-4 and TRBJ2-1 provide the parts outside the CDR3, is ETGVTQSPTHLIKTRGQQVTLRCSSQSGHNTVSWYQQALGQGPQFIFQYYREEENGRGNFPPRFSGLQFPNYSSELNVNALELDDSALYLCASSFWAVGSSYNEQFFGPGTRLTVL.

The CDR3 region is CASSLQLDRGNEQFF. The CDR3 bases are TGTGCCAGCAGCTTGCAGCTGGACAGGGGGAATGAGCAGTTCTTC. The V and J genes are TRBV7-2 and TRBJ2-1, with TRBD1 matching over 10 bases. CDR3 length equals 15 residues. V dropped 3 bases and J dropped 7; count of bases not matched to a gene: 6. Germline CDR1 reads SGHTA; CDR2 reads FQGNSA.

The chain joins TRBV30 to TRBJ1-2; 9 bases line up with TRBD1. Germline values: CDR1 GTSNPN, CDR2 SVGIG (reference sequence). This CDR3 is built from 15 residues. V trimming: 3 bases; J trimming: 4 bases; junction bases outside the gene matches: 9. CDR3 sequence reads: CAWRSLTGGSYGYTF. CDR3 DNA: TGTGCCTGGAGGTCACTGACAGGGGGGAGCTATGGCTACACCTTC.

This clone was counted only a few times. CDR3 sequence: CASRAQRERYNEQFF. DNA for the CDR3: TGTGCCAGCAGGGCCCAGCGGGAGAGGTACAATGAGCAGTTCTTC. This chain connects TRBV2 to TRBJ2-1; 8 nucleotides agree with TRBD2. The CDR3 length is 15 residues. V shed 6 bases, J shed 4 bases, and the junction held 8 bases outside the gene matches. CDR1 SNHLY and CDR2 FYNNEI come from the germline V gene.